This TCR beta chain was captured in a study of post-analysis software for immune sequencing data. Notes on the study in general: Five TRBV segments were significantly more frequent in patients than in controls. TRBV5-6, TRBV5-1 and TRBV20-1 were among these segments. There was significantly lower normalized Chao1 diversity in multiple sclerosis patients than in controls.

CDR1 is DFQATT and CDR2 is SNEGSKA in the germline V gene (reference sequence). With V trimmed by 2 bases and J by 2 bases, 9 bases remained unmatched. CDR3 size: 16 residues. TCR beta libraries were prepared from cDNA with unique molecular identifiers. TCRdb used MiXCR to reprocess the PCR reads, holding one entry per CDR3 protein. The sample records 450,000 to 650,000 distinct CDR3 sequences, 44% being singletons. Note on this clonotype: Its antigen remains unknown.

The chain combines TRBV20-1 with TRBJ2-3; TRBD2 matches 8 bases. The material sequenced was blood. This TCR was sampled from a girl between 5 and 17 years old with multiple sclerosis. CDR3 nucleotide sequence: TGCAGTGCTAGACCCCCCCAGCGGGGGATCACAGATACGCAGTATTTT. Translating gives CSARPPQRGITDTQYF.